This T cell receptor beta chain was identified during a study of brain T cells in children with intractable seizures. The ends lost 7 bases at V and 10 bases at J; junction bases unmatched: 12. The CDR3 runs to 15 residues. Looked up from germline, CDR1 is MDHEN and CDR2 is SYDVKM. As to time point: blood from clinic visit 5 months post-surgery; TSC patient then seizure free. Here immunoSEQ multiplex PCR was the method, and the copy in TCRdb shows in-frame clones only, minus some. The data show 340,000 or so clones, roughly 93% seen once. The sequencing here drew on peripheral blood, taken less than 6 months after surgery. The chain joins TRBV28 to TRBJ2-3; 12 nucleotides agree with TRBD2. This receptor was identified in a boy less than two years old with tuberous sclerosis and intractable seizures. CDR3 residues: CASKGGLAGTESQYF. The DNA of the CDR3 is TGTGCCAGCAAGGGAGGACTAGCGGGGACTGAGTCGCAGTATTTT.